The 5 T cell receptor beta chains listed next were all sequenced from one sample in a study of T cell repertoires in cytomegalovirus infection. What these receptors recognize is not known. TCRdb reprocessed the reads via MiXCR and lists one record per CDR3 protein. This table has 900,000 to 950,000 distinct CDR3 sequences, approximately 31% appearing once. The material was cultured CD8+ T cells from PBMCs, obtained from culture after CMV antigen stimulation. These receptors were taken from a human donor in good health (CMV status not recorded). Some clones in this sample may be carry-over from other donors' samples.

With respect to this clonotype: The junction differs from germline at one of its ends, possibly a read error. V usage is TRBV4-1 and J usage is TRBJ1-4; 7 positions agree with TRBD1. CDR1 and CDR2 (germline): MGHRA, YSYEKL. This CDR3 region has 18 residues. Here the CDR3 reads CVSSQDRQGRIEYEKLFF. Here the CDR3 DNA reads TGCGTCAGCAGCCAAGATCGACAGGGAAGGATTGAGTACGAAAAACTGTTTTTT.

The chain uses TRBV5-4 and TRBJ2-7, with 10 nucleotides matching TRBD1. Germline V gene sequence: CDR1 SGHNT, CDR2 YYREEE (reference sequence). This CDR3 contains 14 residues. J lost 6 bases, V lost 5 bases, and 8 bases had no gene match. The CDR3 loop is CASSPDRGPVEQYV. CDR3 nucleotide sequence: TGTGCCAGCAGTCCTGACAGGGGGCCAGTCGAGCAGTACGTC.

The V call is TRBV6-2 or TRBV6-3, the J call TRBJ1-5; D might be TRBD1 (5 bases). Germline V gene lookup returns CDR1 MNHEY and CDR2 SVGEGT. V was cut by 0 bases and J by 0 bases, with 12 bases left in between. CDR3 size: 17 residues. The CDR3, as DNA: TGTGCCAGCAGTTACTCGATGGGGGACTATAGCAATCAGCCCCAGCATTTT. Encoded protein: CASSYSMGDYSNQPQHF.

DNA of the CDR3: TGTGCCAGCAGTGCTTGGGACAGGGGGCAGGATACGCAGTATTTT. Amino acid sequence: CASSAWDRGQDTQYF. This sequence joins TRBV6-1 and TRBJ2-3, with 12 bases aligning to TRBD1. This CDR3 contains 15 residues. The V segment lost 4 bases and the J segment 6 bases; nucleotides outside the gene matches: 5. Germline values: CDR1 MNHNS, CDR2 SASEGT.

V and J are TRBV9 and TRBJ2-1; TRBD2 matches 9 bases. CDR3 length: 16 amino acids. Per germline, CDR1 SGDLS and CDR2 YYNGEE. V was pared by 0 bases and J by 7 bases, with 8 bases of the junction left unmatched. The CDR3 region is CASSVVPAGGTNEQFF. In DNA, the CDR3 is TGTGCCAGCAGCGTAGTTCCGGCGGGGGGGACTAATGAGCAGTTCTTC.